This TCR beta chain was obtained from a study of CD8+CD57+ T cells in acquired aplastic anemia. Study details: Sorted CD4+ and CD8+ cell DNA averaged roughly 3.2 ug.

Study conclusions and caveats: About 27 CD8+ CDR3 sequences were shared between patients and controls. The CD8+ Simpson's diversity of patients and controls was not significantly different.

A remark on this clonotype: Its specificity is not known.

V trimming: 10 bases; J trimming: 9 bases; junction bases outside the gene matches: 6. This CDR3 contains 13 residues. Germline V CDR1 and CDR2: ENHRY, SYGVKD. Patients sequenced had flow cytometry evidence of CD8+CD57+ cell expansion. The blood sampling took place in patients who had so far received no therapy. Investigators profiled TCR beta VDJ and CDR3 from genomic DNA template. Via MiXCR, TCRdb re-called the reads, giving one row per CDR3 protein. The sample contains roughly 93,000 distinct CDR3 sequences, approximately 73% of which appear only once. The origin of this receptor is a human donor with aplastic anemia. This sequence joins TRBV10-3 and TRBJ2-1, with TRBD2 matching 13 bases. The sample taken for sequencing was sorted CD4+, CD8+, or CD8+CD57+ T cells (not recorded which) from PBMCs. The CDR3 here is CATTSGRVGEQFF. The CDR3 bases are TGTGCCACTACTAGCGGGAGGGTTGGTGAGCAGTTCTTC.